This TCR beta chain was sequenced for a study of CD8 T cells in Susac syndrome (dated by TCRdb to about 2019). With respect to the entire study: The study used repertoire sequencing to test whether antigen drove CD8+ T cell activation and differentiation in Susac syndrome. CD8+ T cell repertoire clonality was compared between some 12 healthy donors, some 14 Susac syndrome patients and roughly 15 multiple sclerosis patients. Broad study findings and their caveats: The number of individuals in the TCR sequencing and HLA analysis was acknowledged as relatively small.

Peripheral blood CD8+ and CD4+ T cells from healthy donors, Susac syndrome patients and multiple sclerosis patients were profiled by high-throughput TCR beta sequencing. The multiple sclerosis controls were treatment-naive patients whose relapsing-remitting disease, either stable or active, fulfilled the revised McDonald criteria. Bulk CD8+ and CD4+ T cells were purified magnetically by negative isolation, whereas CD8+ TEMRA cells were enriched by FACS. Blood was collected in EDTA tubes and processed within 24 hours, with PBMCs isolated through density gradient centrifugation. PBMCs intended for TCR sequencing were cryopreserved in liquid nitrogen and were subsequently thawed in a 37 degrees C water bath. Purity of sorted or isolated CD4+, CD8+ and CD8+ TEMRA cells was at least 90%. RNA was extracted using the RNeasy kit, and 0.5 to 1 microgram was reverse transcribed with random hexamers. TCR beta CDR3 regions were amplified with the immunoSEQ multiplex PCR assay covering 54 Vbeta and 13 Jbeta segments. PCR amplification bias was corrected using a synthetic template baseline for primer optimization and computational correction. Turning to the authors' computational methods: Reads were annotated to V, D and J genes according to IMGT and were analyzed with immunoSEQ Analyzer, with only productive sequences retained. Clonality was calculated as one minus the Shannon entropy normalized by log2 of the number of productive unique sequences. For each patient and control, public and private clones were evaluated among the 100 most prevalent clones. Susac-specific clones were defined as absent from healthy and MS cohorts, about 1,100 published viral clones and other ImmuneACCESS disease sequences. Clones were called with MiXCR by TCRdb after fastp trimmed the public reads at Q25, and only in-frame beta chains were retained. Each CDR3 protein appears once, grouped with its most common genes and DNA. The V and J calls here are based on TCRdb, not the publication. The sample table holds fewer than 100,000 distinct CDR3 sequences, of which roughly 90% were seen once. The ten largest clones capture less than 0.6% of the sample.

Concerning this clonotype: It lacks a known antigen. Base qualities were left out, and no much larger clone turns up one base away.

CDR1 and CDR2 are drawn from the germline V gene: SGHDN, FVKESK. Relative to germline, V is 0 bases shorter and J is 5 bases shorter, with 14 bases between their ends. From its cysteine to its phenylalanine, the CDR3 spans 15 amino acids. The read is trimmed to its CDR3 DNA, 45 bases read in frame from base 1. This clonotype was obtained from a human donor with multiple sclerosis. Material for sequencing was CD8+ T cells from PBMCs. The V and J segments used are TRBV14 and TRBJ2-7; the D region possibly corresponds to TRBD2 (6 bases align). The DNA sequence is TGTGCCAGCAGCCAAGATAGGAGGGAAATCAACGAGCAGTACTTC. It translates as CASSQDRREINEQYF.